The rows below give T cell receptor beta chains drawn from one sample of a study of Ad26.COV2.S vaccination and SARS-CoV-2 variants. Data came from immunoSEQ multiplex PCR; TCRdb stores just in-frame clones and leaves some out. This table holds 400,000 to 450,000 clones, roughly 90% found once. Sample: peripheral blood, taken in a trial of Ad26.COV2.S vaccine versus placebo. These receptors were taken from a person aged 18-65 years who received the Ad26.COV2.S COVID-19 vaccine or a placebo. CDR3s include the opening cysteine and the closing phenylalanine or tryptophan. A D gene is named only where the DNA matches it firmly. Clone size is not always given. Where it is, it says once, few, many or a class for expanded clones.

abundance	v_gene	d_gene	j_gene	CDR3aa	CDR3nt
-	TRBV28	TRBD1	TRBJ1-4	CASSPGGTNEKLFF	TGTGCCAGCAGTCCAGGGGGAACTAATGAAAAACTGTTTTTT
-	TRBV7-2	-	TRBJ1-2	CASSLGQAANYGYTF	TGTGCCAGCAGCTTAGGGCAGGCGGCTAACTATGGCTACACCTTC
-	TRBV9	-	TRBJ1-1	CASSVDANTEAFF	TGTGCCAGCAGCGTAGATGCGAACACTGAAGCTTTCTTT
-	TRBV9	-	TRBJ2-3	CASSVESRLATDTQYF	TGTGCCAGCAGCGTAGAGAGCCGACTGGCCACAGATACGCAGTATTTT
-	TRBV2	-	TRBJ2-6	CASRDTGANVLTF	TGTGCCAGCAGAGACACTGGGGCCAACGTCCTGACTTTC
-	TRBV6-4	-	TRBJ1-1	CASSDPKQGLNPMNTEAFF	TGTGCCAGCAGTGACCCCAAACAGGGTCTGAATCCAATGAACACTGAAGCTTTCTTT
many	TRBV28	-	TRBJ1-2	CASGSIRGYTF	TGTGCCAGCGGATCTATCCGGGGCTACACCTTC
-	TRBV30	-	TRBJ1-6	CAWKVDSLYNSPLHF	TGTGCCTGGAAGGTGGACAGCCTTTATAATTCACCCCTCCACTTT
-	TRBV5-1	TRBD1	TRBJ2-1	CASSNGQVSSSYNEQFF	TGCGCCAGCAGCAATGGACAGGTTTCTAGCTCCTACAATGAGCAGTTCTTC
-	TRBV23-1	-	TRBJ1-1	CASIPRVGARGAEAFF	TGCGCCAGCATTCCAAGGGTGGGGGCGAGGGGCGCTGAAGCTTTCTTT
-	TRBV5-1	TRBD2	TRBJ2-7	CASSEGLADEQYF	TGCGCCAGCAGCGAGGGACTAGCAGACGAGCAGTACTTC
few	TRBV4-3	TRBD2	TRBJ2-1	CASSQDLLGLAGGEQFF	TGCGCCAGCAGCCAAGATCTTCTAGGGCTAGCGGGAGGAGAGCAGTTCTTC
-	TRBV13	-	TRBJ1-5	CASSLGGDQPQHF	TGTGCCAGCAGCCTCGGTGGGGATCAGCCCCAGCATTTT
once	TRBV28	-	TRBJ2-2	CASSFLPADTGELFF	TGTGCCAGCAGTTTTCTCCCGGCGGACACCGGGGAGCTGTTTTTT
-	TRBV28	TRBD1	TRBJ1-4	CASVPGTALNNEKLFF	TGTGCCAGCGTACCCGGGACAGCACTTAATAATGAAAAACTGTTTTTT
once	TRBV12-2	-	TRBJ2-1	CASRCRLTGDNEQFF	TGTGCAAGTCGCTGCCGACTGACGGGAGATAATGAGCAGTTCTTC
-	TRBV5-5	-	TRBJ2-4	CASSLAQWPKNIQYF	TGTGCCAGCAGCTTGGCACAGTGGCCCAAAAACATTCAGTACTTC
-	TRBV28	-	TRBJ2-7	CASSLGGSDEQYF	TGTGCCAGCAGTTTGGGCGGCTCCGACGAGCAGTACTTC
-	TRBV5-5	TRBD1	TRBJ2-7	CASNQGDSQIKEQYF	TGTGCCAGCAACCAAGGGGACAGTCAGATAAAAGAGCAGTACTTC
-	TRBV4-3	-	TRBJ2-6	CASSQDLAGGGAGANVLTF	TGCGCCAGCAGCCAAGATCTTGCCGGAGGGGGCGCTGGGGCCAACGTCCTGACTTTC
-	TRBV28	-	TRBJ2-1	CASSSTFTTYNEQFF	TGTGCCAGCAGCTCCACCTTTACAACCTACAATGAGCAGTTCTTC
once	TRBV27	TRBD1	TRBJ2-2	CASSLSRDRGRGELFF	TGTGCCAGCAGTTTATCGAGGGACAGGGGCCGCGGGGAGCTGTTTTTT
-	TRBV19	TRBD1	TRBJ1-1	CASIPPGQGRPEAFF	TGTGCCAGTATCCCTCCGGGACAGGGGAGACCTGAAGCTTTCTTT
-	TRBV28	TRBD1	TRBJ2-2	CASSVDRELAGELFF	TGTGCCAGCAGTGTCGACAGGGAATTAGCCGGGGAGCTGTTTTTT
-	TRBV2	-	TRBJ1-6	CAGGTANSPLHF	TGTGCCGGGGGGACGGCAAATTCACCCCTCCACTTT
-	TRBV2	-	TRBJ1-1	CASRAGRDGNTEAFF	TGTGCCAGCAGAGCTGGCCGGGACGGGAACACTGAAGCTTTCTTT
-	TRBV14	-	TRBJ1-4	CASSQSRMDEKLFF	TGTGCCAGCAGCCAAAGTAGAATGGACGAAAAACTGTTTTTT
few	TRBV6-5	-	TRBJ2-7	CASSREKTDSYEQYF	TGTGCCAGCAGCCGAGAGAAGACAGACTCCTACGAGCAGTACTTC
-	TRBV11-1	-	TRBJ2-7	CASSLNPYPYEQYF	TGTGCCAGCAGCTTAAATCCTTATCCCTACGAGCAGTACTTC
-	TRBV19	-	TRBJ1-1	CASSNDWGEAFF	TGTGCCAGTAGTAACGATTGGGGAGAAGCTTTCTTT
-	TRBV28	-	TRBJ2-7	CASSLSNYEQYF	TGTGCCAGCAGTTTATCAAACTACGAGCAGTACTTC
-	TRBV19	TRBD2	TRBJ2-3	CASRGTSGPLSTDTQYF	TGTGCCAGCCGAGGGACTAGCGGTCCCCTTAGCACAGATACGCAGTATTTT
-	TRBV6-5	-	TRBJ1-3	CASRIQGSGNTIYF	TGTGCCAGCAGAATACAGGGTTCAGGAAACACCATATATTTT
few	TRBV4-3	TRBD2	TRBJ2-7	CASSQTAGSSYEQYF	TGCGCCAGCAGCCAGACAGCGGGGAGCTCCTACGAGCAGTACTTC
-	TRBV14	-	TRBJ2-1	CASSPTLGPYNEQFF	TGTGCCAGCAGCCCCACACTAGGACCTTACAATGAGCAGTTCTTC
-	TRBV29-1	-	TRBJ1-1	CSVDQQNTEAFF	TGCAGCGTTGATCAGCAGAACACTGAAGCTTTCTTT
-	TRBV7-9	-	TRBJ1-5	CASSLGGDGQPQHF	TGTGCCAGCAGCTTGGGGGGGGATGGCCAGCCCCAGCATTTT
-	TRBV24-1	TRBD2	TRBJ2-3	CAASGSGTDTQYF	TGTGCCGCGAGCGGGAGCGGCACAGATACGCAGTATTTT
-	TRBV2	TRBD2	TRBJ2-7	CASSAPAGLTYEQYF	TGTGCCAGCAGTGCCCCAGCGGGATTGACCTACGAGCAGTACTTC
-	TRBV6-6	-	TRBJ2-5	CASSYGGETQYF	TGTGCCAGCAGTTACGGGGGAGAGACCCAGTACTTC
-	TRBV10-3	TRBD1	TRBJ2-3	CAISAGTGLSTDTQYF	TGTGCCATCAGTGCAGGGACAGGCCTTAGCACAGATACGCAGTATTTT
-	TRBV12-3/TRBV12-4	-	TRBJ1-1	CASSPQVNTEAFF	TGTGCCAGCAGTCCCCAGGTAAACACTGAAGCTTTCTTT
-	TRBV27	-	TRBJ2-3	CASRSSGSTDTQYF	TGTGCCAGCAGGTCCAGCGGGTCCACAGATACGCAGTATTTT
-	TRBV5-4	-	TRBJ2-5	CASSRVEQKETQYF	TGTGCCAGCAGCCGGGTGGAGCAGAAGGAGACCCAGTACTTC
-	TRBV4-2	TRBD2	TRBJ2-1	CASSLSGRANEQFF	TGTGCCAGCAGCCTTAGCGGGAGGGCCAATGAGCAGTTCTTC
-	TRBV5-1	-	TRBJ2-1	CASSFKHEQFF	TGCGCCAGCAGCTTTAAGCATGAGCAGTTCTTC
once	TRBV5-1	-	TRBJ2-5	CASSLGSGAGEETQYF	TGCGCCAGCAGCTTGGGCTCAGGGGCTGGGGAAGAGACCCAGTACTTC
-	TRBV20-1	TRBD2	TRBJ2-7	CSASPASGPYEQYF	TGCAGTGCTAGTCCCGCTAGCGGTCCCTACGAGCAGTACTTC
-	TRBV4-3	-	TRBJ1-3	CASSQEGDSLGNTIYF	TGCGCCAGCAGCCAAGAGGGGGACTCGCTCGGAAACACCATATATTTT
-	TRBV19	TRBD1	TRBJ2-7	CASSIWRQGGEQYF	TGTGCCAGTAGTATCTGGCGACAGGGCGGGGAGCAGTACTTC
-	TRBV10-3	TRBD1	TRBJ1-3	CAISGTGGNTIYF	TGTGCCATCAGTGGGACAGGCGGAAACACCATATATTTT
-	TRBV7-9	TRBD1	TRBJ2-2	CASSFRDRYLSGELFF	TGTGCCAGCAGCTTCCGGGACAGGTACTTGTCCGGGGAGCTGTTTTTT
-	TRBV6-6	TRBD1	TRBJ1-2	CASSQSTGGGYTF	TGTGCCAGCAGTCAGTCGACAGGGGGTGGCTACACCTTC
-	TRBV14	-	TRBJ1-1	CASSHRRGVTEAFF	TGTGCCAGCAGCCACCGTAGGGGGGTCACTGAAGCTTTCTTT
-	TRBV6-6	TRBD1	TRBJ2-7	CASSRDRAKSAYEQYF	TGTGCCAGCAGTCGAGACAGGGCTAAGTCGGCCTACGAGCAGTACTTC
once	TRBV3-1/TRBV3-2	TRBD2	TRBJ2-7	CASSQEGSGRPYEQYF	TGTGCCAGCAGCCAAGAAGGTAGCGGGAGGCCCTACGAGCAGTACTTC
-	TRBV6-1	-	TRBJ2-3	CASSEVYTQYF	TGTGCCAGCAGTGAAGTATACACGCAGTATTTT